A single sample is the source of the 30 T cell receptor beta chains below, sequenced in a study of post-analysis software for immune sequencing data. Their antigens remain unidentified. The TCR beta cDNA libraries carried unique molecular identifiers. TCRdb re-called the PCR reads with MiXCR, one entry per CDR3 protein. Among about 810,000 distinct CDR3 sequences, roughly 58% were seen once, and the ten largest hold 4% to 5.5%. General study results and limits: Five TRBV segments were more frequent in patients than controls; TRBV5-6, TRBV5-1 and TRBV20-1 belonged to this group.

The sequencing sample was made of blood. Every receptor here comes from a girl aged 5-17 years with multiple sclerosis.

This clonotype was counted between two and nine times. This chain links TRBV6-6 with TRBJ2-5; D remains unclear. The ends were cut back, 6 bases at V and 5 bases at J, with 7 bases in the middle. Germline CDR1 is MNHNY and CDR2 is SVGAGI (reference sequence). The CDR3 spans 11 residues. The CDR3 reads CASSIRETQYF. Written as DNA, the CDR3 is TGTGCCAGCAGCATTAGGGAGACCCAGTACTTC.

This clonotype was found a few times. V and J are TRBV4-1 and TRBJ2-7; D not certain. CDR3 length: 15 amino acids. Looked up from germline, CDR1 is MGHRA and CDR2 is YSYEKL. Trimming cost V 0 bases and J 3 bases, with 12 bases left between them. CDR3 residues: CASSQDELNVYEQYF. The DNA of the CDR3 is TGCGCCAGCAGCCAAGATGAGCTAAACGTCTACGAGCAGTACTTC.

The V call is TRBV5-1, the J call TRBJ2-5, with D possibly being TRBD1 (5 bases). The J call may be wrong; the DNA end is better matched by TRBJ2-7. The CDR3 is made up of 15 amino acids. Germline CDR1 SGHRS, CDR2 YFSETQ. The CDR3: CASSLGQLGPYEQYF. The CDR3 DNA follows: TGCGCCAGCAGCTTGGGGCAGCTGGGGCCCTACGAGCAGTACTTC.

The CDR3 sequence: CATSSGSYNEQFF. DNA of the CDR3: TGTGCCACCAGCAGTGGCTCCTACAATGAGCAGTTCTTC. The chain recombines TRBV15 with TRBJ2-1; D is unresolved. Per the germline V gene, CDR1 is LNHNV and CDR2 is YYDKDF (reference sequence). CDR3 length equals 13 residues. V was cut by 3 bases and J by 0 bases, with 3 bases left in between.

This chain links TRBV21-1 with TRBJ1-6. TRBV21-1 is annotated as a pseudogene. The CDR3 covers 15 residues. The CDR3 DNA follows: TGTGCCAGCACCCGGGGTAGCGACCTTGGTCCACCCCTCCACTTT. Translation: CASTRGSDLGPPLHF.

This CDR3 reads CASSLDRGGTEAFF. The CDR3 bases are TGTGCCAGCAGTTTGGACAGGGGAGGAACTGAAGCTTTCTTT. V usage is TRBV27 and J usage is TRBJ1-1, with 9 bases identical to TRBD1. Per germline, CDR1 MNHEY and CDR2 SMNVEV (reference sequence). The CDR3 extends over 14 amino acids. Losses at the gene ends were 3 bases for V and 5 bases for J; bases not matched to a gene: 4.

This clonotype has more than one count but fewer than ten. The chain has TRBV5-1 and TRBJ1-2; 10 nucleotides match TRBD1. J was trimmed by 2 bases and V by 4 bases; bases with no gene match: 5. In germline, CDR1 is SGHRS, CDR2 YFSETQ. The CDR3 runs 15 residues. CDR3 protein: CASSPAGQGNYGYTF. The CDR3 DNA reads as TGCGCCAGCAGCCCCGCGGGACAGGGGAACTATGGCTACACCTTC.

V usage is TRBV29-1 and J usage is TRBJ2-1, with 12 bases lining up with TRBD2. V dropped 6 bases and J dropped 4; count of bases not matched to a gene: 13. The germline V gene has CDR1 SQVTM and CDR2 ANQGSEA. The CDR3 is made up of 17 amino acids. The CDR3 DNA follows: TGCAGCGTCGCTCAGGGGCTAGCGGGAGGGGAGTACAATGAGCAGTTCTTC. Translation: CSVAQGLAGGEYNEQFF.

This clonotype was observed a few times. This sequence joins TRBV29-1 and TRBJ1-5; the match to TRBD1 covers 8 bases. Germline CDR1 reads SQVTM; CDR2 reads ANQGSEA. V shed 0 bases, J shed 7 bases, and the junction held 5 bases outside the gene matches. The CDR3 is 14 amino acids. CDR3 nucleotide sequence: TGCAGCGTTGAAGATCAGGGGGCGGACCAGCCCCAGCATTTT. Translated, it gives CSVEDQGADQPQHF.

The rearrangement links TRBV6-5 to TRBJ1-5; D may be TRBD1 (6 bases). In germline, CDR1 is MNHEY, CDR2 SVGAGI. CDR3 length equals 14 residues. V was clipped by 5 bases and J by 2 bases, with 10 bases between them. DNA for the CDR3: TGTGCCAGCAGTAGAGGGGGTGGCAATCAGCCCCAGCATTTT. This sequence encodes CASSRGGGNQPQHF.

The rearrangement joins TRBV27 to TRBJ2-1; D gene ambiguous. Per the germline V gene, CDR1 is MNHEY and CDR2 is SMNVEV (reference sequence). With 3 bases removed from V and 6 bases from J, the gap between germline ends came to 12 bases. The CDR3 has 14 amino acids. In DNA form, the CDR3 reads TGTGCCAGCAGTTTTTTGATTGCGCTCAATGAGCAGTTCTTC. Encoded protein: CASSFLIALNEQFF.

The J gene is TRBJ2-3, the V gene TRBV12-3 or TRBV12-4; D ambiguous. V shed 3 bases and J shed 4 bases, with 11 bases lying between them. CDR3 length: 14 residues. The CDR3 here is CASSLALLADTQYF. The CDR3 bases are TGTGCCAGCAGTTTGGCCCTCTTGGCAGATACGCAGTATTTT.

V usage is TRBV5-1 and J usage is TRBJ1-1; TRBD1 matches at 7 bases. CDR1 is SGHRS and CDR2 is YFSETQ in the germline V gene. Germline trimming cut 4 bases from V and 2 bases from J; bases unmatched to any gene: 8. The CDR3 has 15 amino acids. The CDR3 DNA is TGCGCCAGCAGCCTGGAAAGACAGGGAAACACTGAAGCTTTCTTT. Protein: CASSLERQGNTEAFF.

The chain uses TRBV20-1 and TRBJ2-1, with TRBD2 matching 8 bases. Germline-derived CDR1 and CDR2 are DFQATT and SNEGSKA (reference sequence). V was clipped by 6 bases and J by 9 bases; unmatched bases: 10. The CDR3 sequence is 13 residues long. The CDR3 is CSARLARGGEQFF. The DNA of the CDR3 is TGCAGTGCAAGACTAGCGAGAGGAGGTGAGCAGTTCTTC.

The chain combines TRBV18 with TRBJ1-2; D gene uncertain. The CDR3 spans 11 residues. Germline lookup yields CDR1 KGHSH and CDR2 LQKENI. Trimming left V 2 bases short and J 7 bases short, with 5 bases between. The chain's CDR3 is CASSPGSGYTF. CDR3 coding DNA: TGTGCCAGCTCACCAGGCTCTGGCTACACCTTC.

A few counts support this clonotype. This chain uses TRBV25-1 with TRBJ2-3; 12 positions agree with TRBD1. This CDR3 region has 17 residues. V lost 3 bases, J lost 5 bases, and 9 bases stayed unmatched. Germline CDR1 MGHDK, CDR2 SYGVNS. The CDR3 loop reads CASSDPTGQGAGDTQYF. The CDR3 bases are TGTGCCAGCAGTGACCCCACGGGACAGGGGGCAGGAGATACGCAGTATTTT.

The V and J genes are TRBV28 and TRBJ2-2, with D unclear. CDR3 length: 19 amino acids. The germline V gene encodes CDR1 MDHEN and CDR2 SYDVKM. Trimming cost V 3 bases and J 0 bases, with 20 bases left between them. CDR3: CASSFRLAVLGSNTGELFF. In DNA form, the CDR3 reads TGTGCCAGCAGTTTCCGACTGGCCGTTTTGGGATCGAACACCGGGGAGCTGTTTTTT.

Here the CDR3 reads CASSQTGGSEAFF. CDR3 DNA: TGTGCCAGCAGTCAGACGGGGGGGAGTGAAGCTTTCTTT. V is TRBV2 and J is TRBJ1-1, with D perhaps TRBD1 (5 bases). Trimming removed 5 bases from V and 7 bases from J, with 14 bases in between. This CDR3 comprises 13 residues. Per the germline V gene, CDR1 is SNHLY and CDR2 is FYNNEI. Variable domain in full (rest from reference TRBV2 and TRBJ1-1): EPEVTQTPSHQVTQMGQEVILRCVPISNHLYFYWYRQILGQKVEFLVSFYNNEISEKSEIFDDQFSVERPDGSNFTLKIRSTKLEDSAMYFCASSQTGGSEAFFGQGTRLTVV.

This chain uses TRBV6-5 with TRBJ1-5; TRBD1 is a possible D gene (5 bases). The CDR3 consists of 14 residues. Germline V gene sequence: CDR1 MNHEY, CDR2 SVGAGI. V gave up 8 bases and J gave up 7 bases, with 18 bases separating them. Here the CDR3 reads CASREGSLGQPQHF. CDR3 in DNA: TGTGCCAGCCGGGAGGGGTCCCTTGGGCAGCCCCAGCATTTT.

This clonotype has a handful of counts. The chain links TRBV5-1 to TRBJ2-4; either TRBD1 or TRBD2 may fit D (5 bases each). This CDR3 has 15 amino acids. The V and J ends lost 6 bases and 8 bases respectively, with 21 bases between them. Looked up from germline, CDR1 is SGHRS and CDR2 is YFSETQ. The CDR3: CASTAGDGVKDIQYF. DNA for the CDR3: TGCGCCAGCACCGCTGGGGACGGGGTAAAGGACATTCAGTACTTC.

The J gene is TRBJ2-3, the V gene TRBV12-3 or TRBV12-4; 10 bases match TRBD1. The CDR3 length is 15 residues. V shed 6 bases and J 5 bases; nucleotides not matched to a gene: 8. CDR3 in amino acids: CASRLTGGAGDTQYF. The DNA for the CDR3 is TGTGCCAGCAGGTTGACAGGGGGCGCGGGAGATACGCAGTATTTT.

The CDR3 here is CSARDPQGAINYGYTF. As DNA, the CDR3 is TGCAGTGCTAGAGATCCACAGGGGGCCATTAACTATGGCTACACCTTC. The chain is built from TRBV20-1 and TRBJ1-2, with TRBD1 matching 9 bases. V was pared by 0 bases and J by 1 base, with 6 bases of the junction left unmatched. Germline CDR1 DFQATT, CDR2 SNEGSKA (reference sequence). This CDR3 has 16 amino acids.

V and J are TRBV5-1 and TRBJ2-7, with 8 bases identical to TRBD1. Trimming at V came to 2 bases and at J to 7 bases, leaving 17 bases not matched to a gene. CDR1 and CDR2 from the germline V gene are SGHRS and YFSETQ. The CDR3 extends over 17 amino acids. The CDR3 sequence: CASSFEMGTGALREQYF. The CDR3 DNA sequence: TGCGCCAGCAGCTTCGAGATGGGGACAGGAGCCCTGCGGGAGCAGTACTTC.

V is TRBV20-1 and J is TRBJ2-1, with D possibly being TRBD2 (5 bases). CDR3 length: 15 amino acids. V was trimmed by 2 bases and J by 2 bases, leaving 13 bases between them. Germline CDR1 and CDR2: DFQATT and SNEGSKA (reference sequence). The CDR3 DNA reads TGCAGTGCTAGACTAGCCCAAGTAACCTACAATGAGCAGTTCTTC. It is translated as CSARLAQVTYNEQFF.

The rearrangement links TRBV12-3 or TRBV12-4 to TRBJ2-1, with 12 bases identical to TRBD1. The ends lost 4 bases at V and 7 bases at J; junction bases unmatched: 8. The CDR3 extends over 16 amino acids. CDR3 nucleotide sequence: TGTGCCAGCAGTTCCCTCCGGGACAGGGGGCAGAATGAGCAGTTCTTC. Translation: CASSSLRDRGQNEQFF.

The CDR3 sequence is CAISNRDRGDYGYTF. The CDR3 DNA reads as TGTGCCATCAGTAACCGGGACAGGGGCGACTATGGCTACACCTTC. The chain links TRBV10-3 to TRBJ1-2; 10 bases fit TRBD1. V trimming: 5 bases; J trimming: 3 bases; junction bases outside the gene matches: 6. Per germline, CDR1 ENHRY and CDR2 SYGVKD. The CDR3 length is 15 residues.

J is TRBJ2-1 and V is TRBV7-9, with TRBD1 matching over 9 bases. The CDR3 sequence is 15 residues long. Germline V gene data show CDR1 as SEHNR and CDR2 as FQNEAQ (reference sequence). The trim removed 5 bases at V and 5 bases at J, leaving 7 bases unmatched. CDR3 in amino acids: CASSKTGGADNEQFF. The CDR3 bases are TGTGCCAGCAGCAAAACAGGGGGCGCGGACAATGAGCAGTTCTTC.

The chain employs TRBV27 and TRBJ2-7, with a possible D match to TRBD2 (5 bases). Trimming stripped 1 base from V and 4 bases from J, with 8 bases between. The CDR3 length is 13 residues. Germline CDR1 is MNHEY and CDR2 is SMNVEV (reference sequence). The CDR3 loop is CASSLWPGYEQYF. Written as DNA, the CDR3 is TGTGCCAGCAGTTTATGGCCGGGATACGAGCAGTACTTC.

V usage is TRBV27 and J usage is TRBJ2-3; possibly TRBD1 for D (6 bases). The CDR3 runs 12 residues. Germline CDR1 is MNHEY and CDR2 is SMNVEV (reference sequence). V dropped 7 bases and J dropped 3 bases, with 8 bases sitting between them. This CDR3 is CASKRGTDTQYF. The CDR3 nucleotides read TGTGCCAGCAAGAGGGGGACAGATACGCAGTATTTT.

The chain uses TRBV6-5 and TRBJ2-5; D not resolved. CDR3 length equals 13 residues. Trimming stripped 3 bases from V and 3 bases from J, with 8 bases between. In germline, CDR1 is MNHEY, CDR2 SVGAGI. The CDR3 loop reads CASSYVPKETQYF. The CDR3 bases are TGTGCCAGCAGTTATGTTCCCAAAGAGACCCAGTACTTC.